The entry below gives a single T cell receptor beta chain sequence along with its context. The clone's antigen remains unknown. Per-nucleotide qualities are absent, and no much larger clonotype sits a single base away. TCR CDR3 regions were amplified from genomic DNA by multiplex PCR using the deep immunoSEQ assay. For each cell subset, the extracted genomic DNA was distributed evenly across all wells of several immunoSEQ 96-well plates, and each plate served as one replicate. For sorted subsets, 200 to 250 ng of genomic DNA, equivalent to around 31,000 T cell genomes, went into each replicate PCR. Purified libraries were measured with a Qubit 3.0 fluorometer, size-checked on a Bioanalyzer 2100, and measured again with the KAPA Library Quantification kit. A separate single-read 150-cycle Illumina NextSeq 550 flow cell was used to sequence each immunoSEQ 96-well plate. The study's own analysis went as follows. Because the immunoSEQ output held only junctional sequences and lacked quality scores, the filtering could not match the filtering applied to full-length reads. Sequences were annotated with PyIR, a Python wrapper for IgBLAST v1.9, using IMGT germline references to assign V/J genes and CDR3. Reads were filtered out if the reads had weak V/J assignments (E-value above 1e-6), no CDR3, stop codons, out-of-frame junctions, or ambiguous translated residues. V3J clonotypes were defined as sequences sharing the same inferred V gene, J gene, and CDR3 amino acid sequence. The percentage overlap between two repertoires was calculated by dividing the number of shared unique clonotypes by the size of the smaller repertoire. RTK rarefaction, the Chao1 estimator, and Recon v2.1 estimates of unobserved clonotypes were used to assess repertoire richness. For all TCRbeta clonotypes obtained by the gDNA method from a handful of donors, generation probabilities were computed with OLGA. TCRdb took over this immuneACCESS table, retaining in-frame rearrangements with V and J assigned. Such tables are incomplete; in checked studies, under half of the missing clones stem from an unresolved V gene, and the remainder is unexplained. V, J and clone size were drawn from that table, and D and trimming were deduced from the DNA. For this sample the table gives hundreds of thousands of clones, of which roughly 98% were detected only once. The ten largest clones add up to less than 0.35% of the sample.

The data are from a study of shared clonotypes between healthy human individuals (dated by TCRdb to 2018 to 2021). With respect to the entire study: Three men and two women, aged 18 to 49 years, made up the cohort. The study deeply sequenced blood TCR repertoires of roughly five healthy adults to estimate repertoire size and the extent of clonotype sharing between individuals. For each donor, three plates each were used for CD4 naive and CD4 memory, two plates were used for CD8 naive, and one plate was used for CD8 memory. Leukapheresis yielded between about 0.9 and 10 billion PBMCs per donor. To increase sequencing depth and limit assay-specific biases, TCR repertoire library preparation and sequencing were carried out by different laboratories using diverse techniques. Here is what the overall study found, with its caveats: Larger estimated clonotype richness was generally found for naive subsets than for memory subsets. Higher generation probabilities were observed for clonotypes shared by all four sorted-subset donors than for non-shared clonotypes. The small number of donors limited the genetic and exposure-history diversity represented. Based on pairwise subsampling, the degree of clonotype sharing among donors was expected to be affected by sequencing depth. Sampling was restricted to blood, and TCR repertoires in tissue are likely to differ from TCR repertoires in blood. Even with the large sequencing depth, rarefaction of the sorted-subset datasets indicated that sequencing was incomplete. About 5% of naive CD4, around 4% of naive CD8, approximately 2% of memory CD4, and approximately 0.39% of memory CD8 clonotypes were shared across a handful of donors.

V has 0 bases trimmed and J has 5 bases trimmed; junction bases matching no gene number 10. In the germline V gene, CDR1 corresponds to SGHVS and CDR2 to FQNEAQ. From the cysteine up to the phenylalanine, the CDR3 has a length of 17 residues. Only the CDR3 DNA stays, 51 bases, in frame from base 1. CD8 naive samples were obtained by positive selection for CCR7 among CD45RO-negative cells, yielding a CD45RA+CCR7+ population from which TemRA cells were excluded. The donors were healthy, HIV-negative adults with no recently reported acute infections or vaccinations. Every donor was a Caucasian adult living in Nashville, Tennessee, USA. After blood collection by leukapheresis, PBMCs were isolated using Ficoll-Histopaque density gradient centrifugation and then cryopreserved in the vapor phase of liquid nitrogen. Analytical flow cytometry was used to check the purity and quantity of every magnetically sorted T cell population. Genomic DNA was isolated from every sorted fraction and measured by UV absorbance on a Nanodrop 2000c.

The chain uses TRBV7-8 and TRBJ2-3; 8 of the junction bases match TRBD2. The sequence was obtained from a man aged 30 to 45 in good health. Material for sequencing was naive CD8+ T cells sorted from blood. The cell subset or site label corresponds to: CD45RA+CCR7+. The DNA is as follows: TGTGCCAGCAGCTTAGCTTTGGGACTAGATGGGGTAGATACGCAGTATTTT. Its protein product is CASSLALGLDGVDTQYF.